This T cell receptor (beta chain) was profiled in a study of tumour-infiltrating T cells in Burkitt lymphoma. Study in general: Survival, overall and progression-free, tracked with productive clonality.

CDR3 length: 16 residues. Germline assignment: CDR1 MGHRA and CDR2 YSYEKL. V shed 0 bases and J 0 bases; nucleotides not matched to a gene: 1. Clones were read by immunoSEQ multiplex PCR, and TCRdb kept only the in-frame ones, dropping some. The sample carries some 13,000 clones, roughly 74% recorded once. This clone was counted a few times. In the same sample, other DNA sequences code for this CDR3. The clonotype was recovered from a human donor with diffuse large B-cell lymphoma. Input material: tumor tissue. The chain is built from TRBV4-1 and TRBJ2-1; TRBD2 agrees at 8 bases. This chain's CDR3 is CASSQESGSSYNEQFF. For the CDR3, the DNA is TGCGCCAGCAGCCAAGAAAGCGGGAGCTCCTACAATGAGCAGTTCTTC.